This TCR beta chain came from a study of shared T cell receptors in the human thymus. Only in-frame clones appear in the TCRdb table, and some are missing; sequencing was by immunoSEQ multiplex PCR. This sample has 700,000 to 750,000 clones, with 70% to 90% found just once. These same data were also listed under a study on human thymus T cells. That paper adds: Each of the donors was a healthy Finnish infant who was undergoing open corrective cardiac surgery for congenital heart defects. During corrective heart surgery, resections were taken, and the thymus tissue came from them. Among thymic and blood repertoires, usage of V and J genes appeared biased. There were highly overlapping thymic repertoires among unrelated individuals, as related research reported.

The sequence derives from a girl in the first two years of life with a congenital heart defect. The sample consisted of thymocytes.

CDR3 region: CAWSVHRVSGNTIYF. In DNA form, the CDR3 reads TGTGCCTGGAGTGTCCACAGGGTCTCTGGAAACACCATATATTTT. V usage is TRBV30 and J usage is TRBJ1-3, with D possibly matching TRBD1 (6 bases). The CDR3 has 15 residues. The germline gives CDR1 GTSNPN, CDR2 SVGIG (reference sequence). The V end lost 0 bases, the J end lost 0 bases, and 9 bases lay between the germline ends. Filled out from reference TRBV30 and TRBJ1-3, the complete variable domain reads SQTIHQWPATLVQPVGSPLSLECTVEGTSNPNLYWYRQAAGRGLQLLFYSVGIGQISSEVPQNLSASRPQDRQFILSSKKLLLSDSGFYLCAWSVHRVSGNTIYFGEGSWLTVV.